This T cell receptor beta chain was recovered during a study of monozygotic twins with cystic fibrosis. Some clones are missing from TCRdb's copy, which holds only in-frame ones; the method was immunoSEQ multiplex PCR. The table lists 25,000 to 30,000 clones, 95% to 98% of them singletons. CDR3 length: 14 residues. The trim removed 2 bases at V and 1 base at J, leaving 1 base unmatched. The germline V gene has CDR1 SGHRS and CDR2 YFSETQ. The chain combines TRBV5-1 with TRBJ2-3, with 7 bases lining up with TRBD1. Input material: blood. The receptor was isolated from a girl aged 2 to 10 with cystic fibrosis. The CDR3 bases are TGCGCCAGCAGCTTCACAGGGGGCACAGATACGCAGTATTTT. The encoded protein is CASSFTGGTDTQYF.